This TCR beta chain was captured by sequencing in a study of neurological immune-mediated disorders. Study-wide results and caveats: The multiple sclerosis repertoire cluster was not associated with any clinical or MRI feature, with the authors stating that larger cohorts are needed. Phylogenetically, 18 of 34 multiple sclerosis patients' repertoires fell into one related-CDR3 cluster, a possible signature.

The CDR3 sequence is 13 residues long. V shed 3 bases and J shed 4 bases, with 12 bases lying between them. Per the germline V gene, CDR1 is SQVTM and CDR2 is ANQGSEA. The cDNA came from 5'RACE, which used 10-nucleotide random UMIs. Every sequencing run generated over 180 million TCR-beta sequences from 15-18 subjects. Using its own MiXCR run on the 5' RACE reads, TCRdb lists one record per CDR3 protein. The sample contains about 70,000 distinct CDR3 sequences, 4.5% to 6% of which appear only once. This clonotype was counted ten times or more. What it binds is not known. This receptor was identified in a woman in her 70s with multiple sclerosis. The V and J genes are TRBV29-1 and TRBJ1-2, with TRBD1 as a possible D gene (6 bases). The sequenced sample consisted of PBMCs. Here the CDR3 reads CSVERGVGYGYTF. The CDR3 DNA sequence: TGCAGCGTTGAGAGGGGGGTGGGCTATGGCTACACCTTC.